This T cell receptor (beta chain) was obtained from a study of blood T cell repertoires in COVID-19 (dated by TCRdb to the early 2020s). Describing the broader study: Samples from collaborators originated in the United States, Italy and Spain and spanned both the acute and convalescent phases of COVID-19. The prospective study material was composed of cDNA or gDNA derived from T cells, B-cell-depleted T cells, or PBMCs. The dataset comprised deeply sampled blood TCRbeta repertoires from subjects exposed to, actively infected with, or recovered from COVID-19. A freely available public database, intended as a resource for researchers studying the immune response to SARS-CoV-2, is where the repertoires were released. The samples were drawn from two sources: the first 160 participants of the ongoing ImmuneRACE study, and 1,000 to 1,500 subjects contributed by 6 global collaborators. Sample metadata almost always included a de-identified subject ID, COVID-19 status, age in years and sex. Where available, HLA class I and class II types were obtained from metadata supplied by the sample provider rather than from assay-based typing. On the study overall, not on this receptor specifically: The amount of clinical and demographic metadata varied by source and participant and was provided uncurated.

Remarks on this clone: Its antigen remains undetermined. It has no much larger one-base neighbor in the sample; base qualities were not kept.

The collaborating institutions used their own protocols to collect whole blood in K2EDTA tubes. For TCRbeta analysis, collaborators shipped samples in one of three forms: frozen whole blood, isolated PBMCs, or DNA extracted from either of those sample types. TCRbeta CDR3 regions were amplified from genomic DNA using the immunoSEQ Assay, a bias-controlled multiplex PCR. Per the original workflow: The number of nucleated cells in each sample was estimated by amplification of reference gene primers within the assay. To quantify the absolute abundance of each unique TCRbeta CDR3 rearrangement, sequence reads were collapsed and filtered. For each sample, productive Simpson clonality was calculated by taking the square root of Simpson's diversity index across productive rearrangements. TCRdb's version of the immuneACCESS table is confined to in-frame rearrangements and falls short of the full clone set. An unresolved V gene accounts for under half of the shortfall where checked; the remainder is of unknown origin. Clone size and V and J calls were adopted from that table, with D and trimming inferred from the DNA. In all, the sample holds 450,000 to 500,000 clones, and over 75% of those were seen once. The top ten clonotypes cover approximately 3% of the sample.

Ends trimmed: V by 6 bases, J by 5 bases; bases unmatched to a gene: 5. Reading the germline V gene gives CDR1 MDHEN and CDR2 SYDVKM. From cysteine to phenylalanine, the CDR3 is 13 amino acids long. Of the read, only the CDR3 DNA is kept; its 39 bases are in frame from base 1. The V and J genes are TRBV28 and TRBJ1-2; TRBD1 agrees with 8 junctional bases. The TCR originated in a human donor in a cohort sampled during active COVID-19. Input material: peripheral blood. The base sequence is TGTGCCAGCAGCCAAGGACAGGGTTATGGCTACACCTTC. It codes for CASSQGQGYGYTF.